This record concerns one T cell receptor beta chain sequence. As yet, its antigen is unknown. The data derive from a study of chemoradiotherapy in HPV16-positive cancers. Study findings and constraints: Candidate HPV-specific clones and E7-related TCR motifs grew in tumor during treatment.

CDR3 size: 16 residues. V was cut by 6 bases and J by 0 bases, with 12 bases left in between. From germline, CDR1 is ENHRY and CDR2 SYGVKD. Repeated repertoire sampling spanned the course of chemoradiotherapy. The method was immunoSEQ multiplex PCR; TCRdb's version includes in-frame clones alone and lacks a portion of them. The data contain about 68,000 clones, roughly 86% of them seen just once; the ten biggest clones take up 3.5% to 4.5%. Sequenced here: blood, sampled from a patient who underwent chemoradiotherapy. The TCR was taken from a human donor with HPV-associated anogenital cancer. This rearrangement joins TRBV10-3 to TRBJ2-6, with D possibly being TRBD2 (5 bases). In nucleotides, the CDR3 is TGTGCCATCAGCGGAGGAGGTAGCTCTGGGGCCAACGTCCTGACTTTC. Protein: CAISGGGSSGANVLTF.